A selection of T cell receptor beta chains follows, all from one sample in a study of T-cell memory formation after mild COVID-19. TCRdb analysed the 5' RACE reads with MiXCR anew, one entry per CDR3 protein. Of about 180,000 distinct CDR3 sequences in the sample, about 18% are singletons; the top ten hold about 4%. The sequencing input was PBMCs or a T cell subset sorted from them (not recorded which). These receptors were collected from a man younger than 30 who had mild COVID-19 (a few samples of this study predate the infection). Cell type and time point are not known. Both conserved end residues are part of each CDR3. D genes are given only for firm matches. The size entry is marked missing in some rows and otherwise reads once, few, many or a size class.

TRBJ2-3 | . | 14 | TRBV6-2/TRBV6-3 | . | CATQGHQFTDTQYF | TGTGCCACCCAGGGACACCAGTTCACAGATACGCAGTATTTT
TRBJ2-5 | TRBD1 | 15 | TRBV6-2/TRBV6-3 | . | CASSLPQGREETQYF | TGTGCCAGCAGTCTCCCACAGGGGCGTGAAGAGACCCAGTACTTC
TRBJ2-7 | . | 15 | TRBV5-1 | few | CASSLGRFATYEQYF | TGCGCCAGCAGCTTGGGGAGGTTTGCAACCTACGAGCAGTACTTC
TRBJ2-5 | TRBD2 | 15 | TRBV7-2 | few | CASSSLGSGGETQYF | TGTGCCAGCAGCTCCCTTGGGAGCGGGGGAGAGACCCAGTACTTC
TRBJ2-5 | . | 11 | TRBV7-6 | . | CASSLDRTQYF | TGTGCCAGCAGCTTAGACCGGACCCAGTACTTC
TRBJ2-3 | . | 13 | TRBV20-1 | many | CSASGGGRDTQYF | TGCAGTGCTTCTGGGGGCGGGCGCGATACGCAGTATTTT
TRBJ2-3 | . | 13 | TRBV29-1 | few | CCSRRGAEDTQYF | TGCTGCTCTCGTAGGGGGGCGGAAGATACGCAGTATTTT
TRBJ2-2 | . | 16 | TRBV9 | few | CASSARLVGGTGELFF | TGTGCCAGCAGCGCGAGACTAGTGGGGGGCACCGGGGAGCTGTTTTTT
TRBJ2-2 | . | 12 | TRBV5-1 | few | CASSLEDGELFF | TGCGCCAGCAGCTTGGAGGACGGGGAGCTGTTTTTT
TRBJ2-3 | . | 14 | TRBV11-2 | once | CASSRTVEAHTQYF | TGTGCCAGCAGCCGTACTGTGGAAGCCCATACGCAGTATTTT
TRBJ2-6 | TRBD1 | 17 | TRBV18 | few | CASSPRTGTGILYVLTF | TGTGCCAGCTCACCCAGGACAGGGACTGGAATCCTCTACGTCCTGACTTTC
TRBJ1-1 | . | 14 | TRBV5-1 | many | CASSLTLGSTEAFF | TGCGCCAGCAGCTTGACATTGGGTAGCACTGAAGCTTTCTTT
TRBJ1-1 | . | 16 | TRBV11-2 | many | CASSLEWRQRNTEAFF | TGTGCCAGCAGCTTAGAGTGGAGGCAGAGGAACACTGAAGCTTTCTTT
TRBJ1-6 | . | 12 | TRBV5-1 | many | CASSLGNSPLHF | TGCGCCAGCAGCTTGGGGAATTCACCCCTCCACTTT
TRBJ2-7 | . | 15 | TRBV5-5 | few | CASSLVGDSSYEQYF | TGTGCCAGCAGCTTGGTGGGGGATAGCTCCTACGAGCAGTACTTC
TRBJ2-2 | . | 14 | TRBV7-3 | . | CASSPNPYAGELFF | TGTGCCAGCAGCCCCAATCCATACGCCGGGGAGCTGTTTTTT
TRBJ1-1 | TRBD1 | 13 | TRBV6-2/TRBV6-3 | . | CASNGQGRTEAFF | TGTGCCAGCAACGGACAGGGTCGAACTGAAGCTTTCTTT
TRBJ1-5 | . | 15 | TRBV9 | . | CASSGGGGGEQPQHF | TGTGCCAGCAGCGGTGGCGGGGGTGGGGAACAGCCCCAGCATTTT
TRBJ1-1 | . | 13 | TRBV29-1 | . | CSVAPAGNAEAFF | TGCAGCGTTGCCCCGGCCGGCAATGCTGAAGCTTTCTTT
TRBJ1-3 | . | 15 | TRBV5-6 | . | CASSLLMGTGNTIYF | TGTGCCAGCAGCTTGCTGATGGGGACAGGAAACACCATATATTTT
TRBJ2-5 | TRBD1 | 15 | TRBV4-2 | . | CASSNDPTGGKTQYF | TGTGCCAGCAGCAATGACCCGACAGGGGGTAAGACCCAGTACTTC
TRBJ2-5 | TRBD1 | 15 | TRBV10-3 | . | CAISEVSTGDVTQYF | TGTGCCATCAGTGAGGTCTCGACAGGGGATGTGACCCAGTACTTC
TRBJ1-5 | . | 15 | TRBV10-2 | . | CASSESGREGQPQHF | TGCGCCAGCAGTGAGTCGGGAAGGGAGGGTCAGCCCCAGCATTTT
TRBJ2-3 | . | 15 | TRBV6-5 | . | CASSYSRGYTDTQYF | TGTGCCAGCAGTTACTCGAGGGGGTACACAGATACGCAGTATTTT
TRBJ1-5 | . | 15 | TRBV6-1 | few | CASSEVWGAHQPQHF | TGTGCCAGCAGTGAAGTCTGGGGGGCGCATCAGCCCCAGCATTTT
TRBJ2-3 | . | 13 | TRBV9 | once | CASSVSVLDTQYF | TGTGCCAGCAGCGTCTCCGTTTTGGATACGCAGTATTTT
TRBJ2-3 | . | 12 | TRBV7-9 | few | CASRADPDTQYF | TGTGCCAGCAGAGCGGACCCGGATACGCAGTATTTT
TRBJ2-1 | . | 14 | TRBV7-2 | few | CASSLGGLVFEQFF | TGTGCCAGCAGCTTAGGGGGTCTCGTCTTTGAGCAGTTCTTC
TRBJ2-3 | TRBD2 | 16 | TRBV20-1 | . | CSATPFSGGATDTQYF | TGCAGTGCTACCCCATTTAGCGGGGGGGCCACAGATACGCAGTATTTT
TRBJ2-1 | . | 14 | TRBV12-3/TRBV12-4 | . | CASSPGGASNEQFF | TGTGCCAGCAGTCCCGGCGGGGCCAGCAATGAGCAGTTCTTC
TRBJ2-5 | . | 15 | TRBV2 | few | CASSNQGHAGETQYF | TGTGCCAGCAGCAATCAGGGGCACGCCGGAGAGACCCAGTACTTC
TRBJ2-7 | . | 11 | TRBV2 | . | CASSWTDEQYF | TGTGCCAGCAGTTGGACGGACGAGCAGTACTTC
TRBJ2-4 | . | 14 | TRBV7-2 | . | CASSPYRDKNIQYF | TGTGCCAGCAGCCCTTACAGGGACAAAAACATTCAGTACTTC
TRBJ2-5 | TRBD2 | 14 | TRBV5-4 | few | CASSTRLAEETQYF | TGTGCCAGCAGCACCAGACTAGCGGAAGAGACCCAGTACTTC
TRBJ2-3 | . | 15 | TRBV5-5 | many | CASSPPPTSTDTQYF | TGTGCCAGCAGCCCCCCCCCGACCAGCACAGATACGCAGTATTTT
TRBJ1-1 | TRBD1 | 13 | TRBV4-3 | few | CASSQRQGVGAFF | TGCGCCAGCAGCCAACGACAGGGTGTAGGAGCTTTCTTT
TRBJ2-3 | . | 15 | TRBV20-1 | . | CSARSPARHLDTQYF | TGCAGTGCTAGAAGTCCAGCTAGACATCTAGATACGCAGTATTTT
TRBJ1-2 | . | 11 | TRBV20-1 | few | CSARGIPGATF | TGCAGTGCTAGAGGCATTCCGGGGGCCACCTTC
TRBJ2-3 | . | 16 | TRBV5-1 | few | CASSPRTPTALDTQYF | TGCGCCAGCAGCCCACGAACCCCGACGGCTCTTGATACGCAGTATTTT
TRBJ1-1 | . | 13 | TRBV7-3 | few | CASSLTVSSEAFF | TGTGCCAGCAGCTTAACTGTCAGTAGTGAAGCTTTCTTT
TRBJ1-5 | . | 16 | TRBV4-1 | few | CASSQDKGYGNQPQHF | TGCGCCAGCAGCCAAGATAAGGGCTACGGCAATCAGCCCCAGCATTTT
TRBJ2-1 | . | 19 | TRBV10-2 | few | CASSELPPTARTQYNEQFF | TGCGCCAGCAGTGAGTTACCGCCGACAGCCCGAACACAATACAATGAGCAGTTCTTC
TRBJ2-5 | . | 15 | TRBV11-2 | . | CASSRGDSRGETQYF | TGTGCCAGCAGCCGAGGGGACTCCCGGGGGGAGACCCAGTACTTC
TRBJ2-7 | TRBD2 | 11 | TRBV9 | . | CASSGEGEQYF | TGTGCCAGCAGCGGGGAGGGCGAGCAGTACTTC
TRBJ2-3 | TRBD2 | 16 | TRBV6-1 | few | CASSERERLATDTQYF | TGTGCCAGCAGTGAAAGGGAGAGACTAGCTACAGATACGCAGTATTTT
TRBJ1-1 | . | 15 | TRBV29-1 | . | CSVATLSGSGTEAFF | TGCAGCGTTGCAACCTTGTCAGGGTCGGGCACTGAAGCTTTCTTT
TRBJ1-1 | . | 13 | TRBV7-9 | many | CASRYEGYTEAFF | TGTGCCAGCAGATATGAGGGGTACACTGAAGCTTTCTTT
TRBJ2-1 | TRBD2 | 16 | TRBV13 | few | CASSAATSGGYNEQFF | TGTGCCAGCAGCGCAGCGACTAGCGGGGGGTACAATGAGCAGTTCTTC
TRBJ2-2 | TRBD1 | 16 | TRBV6-1 | . | CASSPRPGQVAGELFF | TGTGCCAGCAGTCCCCGTCCGGGACAGGTTGCCGGGGAGCTGTTTTTT